The clone carrying this T cell receptor (beta chain) was observed at least ten times. Trimming at V came to 7 bases and at J to 6 bases, leaving 11 bases not matched to a gene. CDR1 and CDR2 (germline): LNHDA, SQIVND (reference sequence). The CDR3 length is 16 residues. RNA served as the template for amplifying TCR beta CDR3 regions. HTBI primers were employed in first-round RT-PCR, then a second-round multiplex PCR followed. TCRdb redid the calling of the multiplex PCR reads with MiXCR, one entry per CDR3 protein. Of almost 750,000 distinct CDR3 sequences listed, roughly 40% are singletons. This entry belongs to a study of Graves' ophthalmopathy and Graves' hyperthyroidism.

Sequencing input: peripheral blood. This receptor was obtained from an adult man with Graves' ophthalmopathy. The chain carries TRBV19 and TRBJ1-4; 10 positions agree with TRBD1. The CDR3 protein is CASKRTGGFGDEKLFF. In nucleotides, the CDR3 is TGTGCCAGTAAGAGGACAGGGGGATTTGGCGATGAAAAACTGTTTTTT.